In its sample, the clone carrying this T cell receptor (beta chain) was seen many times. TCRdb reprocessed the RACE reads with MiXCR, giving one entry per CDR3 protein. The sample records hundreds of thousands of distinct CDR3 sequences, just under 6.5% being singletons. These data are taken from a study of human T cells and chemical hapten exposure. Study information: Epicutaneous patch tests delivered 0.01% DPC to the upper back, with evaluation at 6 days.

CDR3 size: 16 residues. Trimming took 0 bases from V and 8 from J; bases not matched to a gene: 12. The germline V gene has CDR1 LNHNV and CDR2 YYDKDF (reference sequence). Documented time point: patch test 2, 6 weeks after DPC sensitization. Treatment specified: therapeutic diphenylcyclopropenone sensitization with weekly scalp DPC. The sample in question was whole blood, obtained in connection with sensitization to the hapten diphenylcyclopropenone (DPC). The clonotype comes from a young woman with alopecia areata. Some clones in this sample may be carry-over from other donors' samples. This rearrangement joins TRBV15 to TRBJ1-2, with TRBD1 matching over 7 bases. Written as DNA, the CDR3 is TGTGCCACCAGCAGAGATGCCAGGACAGGAAAGACGGGCTACACCTTC. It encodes CATSRDARTGKTGYTF. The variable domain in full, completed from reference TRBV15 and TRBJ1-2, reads DAMVIQNPRYQVTQFGKPVTLSCSQTLNHNVMYWYQQKSSQAPKLLFHYYDKDFNNEADTPDNFQSRRPNTSFCFLDIRSPGLGDTAMYLCATSRDARTGKTGYTFGSGTRLTVV.